The 6 T cell receptor beta chains reported below all come from one sample, sequenced in a study of blood T cell repertoires in COVID-19. Only in-frame clones appear in the TCRdb table, and some are missing; sequencing was by immunoSEQ multiplex PCR. This sample carries over 90,000 clones, approximately 89% of them seen once, and the ten largest clones take 17%. The sample was peripheral blood. The receptor source for this set is an elderly woman in a cohort sampled during active COVID-19.

J is TRBJ2-7 and V is TRBV24-1; 8 nucleotides align to TRBD2. Looked up from germline, CDR1 is KGHDR and CDR2 is SFDVKD. This CDR3 comprises 16 residues. V lost 3 bases and J lost 0; bases outside the gene matches: 6. CDR3 in DNA: TGTGCCACCAGTGATGGAACTAGCGGTCTCTCCTACGAGCAGTACTTC. Translated: CATSDGTSGLSYEQYF.

V and J are TRBV19 and TRBJ2-3; 10 bases line up with TRBD1. J was trimmed by 1 base and V by 5 bases; bases with no gene match: 3. Per germline, CDR1 LNHDA and CDR2 SQIVND (reference sequence). The CDR3 extends over 15 amino acids. The CDR3 reads CASSPTGGGTDTQYF. In nucleotides, the CDR3 is TGTGCCAGTAGTCCGACAGGGGGCGGCACAGATACGCAGTATTTT.

The rearrangement links TRBV5-6 to TRBJ2-3; D perhaps matches TRBD2 (5 bases). The CDR3 has 14 residues. With 0 bases removed from V and 6 bases from J, the gap between germline ends came to 11 bases. Germline V gene sequence: CDR1 SGHDT, CDR2 YYEEEE. This CDR3 reads CASSLDSREDTQYF. The CDR3 coding sequence is TGTGCCAGCAGCTTGGACTCGAGGGAGGATACGCAGTATTTT.

This rearrangement joins TRBV5-1 to TRBJ1-1, with unresolved D. Germline V gives CDR1 SGHRS, CDR2 YFSETQ. Trimming pared 0 bases from V and 5 bases from J, leaving 11 bases between. This CDR3 comprises 14 residues. CDR3 in amino acids: CASSLASRQTEAFF. CDR3 bases: TGCGCCAGCAGCTTGGCCTCGAGACAAACTGAAGCTTTCTTT.

The chain carries TRBV5-1 and TRBJ2-5; 9 positions match TRBD1. The CDR3 extends over 14 amino acids. CDR1 is SGHRS and CDR2 is YFSETQ in the germline V gene. V dropped 4 bases and J dropped 4; count of bases not matched to a gene: 5. CDR3 sequence reads: CASSHGQGTETQYF. The CDR3 DNA follows: TGCGCCAGCAGCCATGGACAGGGGACAGAGACCCAGTACTTC.

The gene calls are TRBV11-3 and TRBJ1-1; no clear D gene. Germline CDR1 SGHNT, CDR2 YENEEA. V was cut by 0 bases and J by 4 bases, with 6 bases left in between. This CDR3 contains 13 residues. CDR3 coding DNA: TGTGCCAGCAGCTTAGAGCGGGGCACTGAAGCTTTCTTT. This gives the protein CASSLERGTEAFF.